This T cell receptor (beta chain) was retrieved from a study of blood T cell repertoires in COVID-19. Overall study: COVID-19 samples, acute and convalescent, were from the United States, Italy and Spain.

Trimming cost V 8 bases and J 5 bases, with 9 bases left between them. The germline CDR1 and CDR2 sequences are SEHNR and FQNEAQ (reference sequence). CDR3 length equals 11 residues. The data were produced by immunoSEQ multiplex PCR, yet TCRdb's version contains in-frame clones alone and is incomplete. The sample holds around 270,000 clones; roughly 86% are singletons and the top ten take 2.3%. The receptor's source is a woman aged 45-59 years with acute or convalescent COVID-19. The chain couples TRBV7-9 to TRBJ2-5; the D is unclear. The sample taken for sequencing was peripheral blood. The CDR3 nucleotides read TGTGCCAGCGAGTCGGTGGAGACCCAGTACTTC. Translating gives CASESVETQYF.